What follows are 28 T cell receptor beta chains derived from one specimen sequenced in a study of blood T cells in healthy people across ages. With a J-beta primer mix and a sample-barcoded 5' primer, a second PCR ran about 7 to 11 cycles. From the 5' RACE reads, TCRdb called clonotypes with MiXCR, one entry per CDR3 protein. The data hold about 290,000 distinct CDR3 sequences, with roughly 27% observed a single time. The sample was blood. Receptor source: a woman between 65 and 79 years old in good health.

This clonotype was picked up many times. This chain connects TRBV20-1 to TRBJ2-5; D gene unclear. The V end was cut by 4 bases, the J end by 3 bases, with 24 bases between. Per the germline V gene, CDR1 is DFQATT and CDR2 is SNEGSKA (reference sequence). The CDR3 is 17 residues long. The CDR3 DNA is TGCAGTGCTACTCCCACCAAACGGACCACCTTAAAAGAGACCCAGTACTTC. It specifies CSATPTKRTTLKETQYF.

The table lists this clonotype with a few counts. Relative to the germline gene, one junction end is altered; a read error may explain this. V gene TRBV2 combines with J gene TRBJ2-5; 8 nucleotides line up with TRBD2. The CDR3 totals 13 residues. Germline V gives CDR1 SNHLY, CDR2 FYNNEI. CDR3 bases: TGTGCCAGCAGTGAGGAAAGCGGGAGCGGTGGGTTCTTC. Translating gives CASSEESGSGGFF.

There are many counts of this clonotype. This rearrangement joins TRBV5-1 to TRBJ2-1; 11 bases map to TRBD2. After removal of 1 base from V and 5 bases from J, the junction contained 2 bases not matched to a gene. Germline assignment: CDR1 SGHRS and CDR2 YFSETQ. The CDR3 contains 15 residues. CDR3 in amino acids: CASSLRGLADNEQFF. CDR3 coding DNA: TGCGCCAGCAGCTTGCGGGGACTAGCGGACAATGAGCAGTTCTTC.

This clonotype was seen a few times. This chain links TRBV29-1 with TRBJ2-5, with no clear D. Trimming pared 3 bases from V and 5 bases from J, leaving 7 bases between. The germline gives CDR1 SQVTM, CDR2 ANQGSEA. The CDR3 spans 11 residues. DNA for the CDR3: TGCAGCGTTGACCCGTTGGAGACCCAGTACTTC. Translated: CSVDPLETQYF.

The chain couples TRBV11-1 to TRBJ1-6; D uncertain. V was clipped by 5 bases and J by 7 bases, with 12 bases between them. The CDR3 has 14 amino acids. Germline loops: CDR1 SGHAT, CDR2 FQDESV (reference sequence). As DNA, the CDR3 is TGTGCCAGCAGCCACCCTAGTACGAATTCACCCCTCCACTTT. Its translation: CASSHPSTNSPLHF.

In this sample, this clonotype turned up a few times. This chain uses TRBV28 with TRBJ2-5; the D call may be TRBD1 or TRBD2 (5 bases each). The DNA end is a closer match to TRBJ2-7, so the J assignment may be wrong. The length of the CDR3 is 14 residues. CDR1 and CDR2 from the germline V gene are MDHEN and SYDVKM. The CDR3 sequence: CATPGPDGSYEQYF. CDR3 coding DNA: TGTGCCACCCCGGGGCCCGATGGGTCCTACGAGCAGTACTTC.

A few counts support this clonotype. The V gene is TRBV3-1, the J gene TRBJ1-5; possibly TRBD1 for D (6 bases). The length of the CDR3 is 13 residues. Per the germline V gene, CDR1 is LGHDT and CDR2 is YNNKEL (reference sequence). V lost 4 bases and J lost 5, with 9 bases in between. CDR3 protein: CASSRTGYQPQHF. Here the CDR3 DNA reads TGTGCCAGCAGCCGAACAGGGTATCAGCCCCAGCATTTT.

V usage is TRBV6-5 and J usage is TRBJ2-4; D uncertain. The CDR3 has 14 residues. The germline gives CDR1 MNHEY, CDR2 SVGAGI. V gave up 4 bases and J gave up 7 bases, with 14 bases separating them. The CDR3 loop is CASSLVALGNIQYF. For the CDR3, the DNA is TGTGCCAGCAGTTTGGTGGCCCTCGGGAACATTCAGTACTTC.

This clonotype has just a few counts. V gene TRBV7-2 combines with J gene TRBJ2-5; D is perhaps TRBD1 or TRBD2 (5 bases each). V lost 3 bases and J lost 5, with 19 bases in between. CDR3 length: 16 amino acids. Germline loops: CDR1 SGHTA, CDR2 FQGNSA. The CDR3 is CASSFTGARATETQYF. The CDR3 DNA is TGTGCCAGCAGCTTTACCGGGGCCAGGGCGACGGAGACCCAGTACTTC.

A few counts support this clonotype. This rearrangement joins TRBV14 to TRBJ1-1; unclear D gene. Trimming took off 3 bases at V and 5 bases at J, with 10 bases between the two ends. This CDR3 contains 13 residues. Looked up from germline, CDR1 is SGHDN and CDR2 is FVKESK. The CDR3 reads CASSQGIRTEAFF. As DNA, the CDR3 is TGTGCCAGCAGCCAGGGGATAAGGACTGAAGCTTTCTTT.

The chain uses TRBV29-1 and TRBJ2-5, with 7 bases matching TRBD2. V was clipped by 3 bases and J by 1 base; unmatched bases: 2. Looked up from germline, CDR1 is SQVTM and CDR2 is ANQGSEA. The CDR3 loop spans 13 amino acids. The CDR3 sequence is CSVDGTIQETQYF. The CDR3, as DNA: TGCAGCGTTGACGGGACTATCCAAGAGACCCAGTACTTC.

The CDR3 DNA reads as TGTGCCAGCAGTTTAATAACAGGGATTAGATCCTACAATGAGCAGTTCTTC. Translating gives CASSLITGIRSYNEQFF. The V and J genes are TRBV28 and TRBJ2-1; D is possibly TRBD1 (6 bases). The CDR3 length is 17 residues. Trimming pared 2 bases from V and 1 base from J, leaving 15 bases between. CDR1 and CDR2 (germline): MDHEN, SYDVKM.

The chain uses TRBV6-1 and TRBJ2-2; D remains unclear. Trimming cost V 6 bases and J 1 base, with 9 bases left between them. Germline-derived CDR1 and CDR2 are MNHNS and SASEGT. The CDR3 has 14 amino acids. Here the CDR3 DNA reads TGTGCCAGCAGCCAAAACCAGAACACCGGGGAGCTGTTTTTT. This gives the protein CASSQNQNTGELFF.

This clonotype was counted many times. CDR3 sequence: CASSPRTETQYF. CDR3 bases: TGTGCCAGCAGCCCACGGACGGAAACCCAGTACTTC. The chain uses TRBV6-6 and TRBJ2-5, with unresolved D. V lost 6 bases and J 8 bases, leaving 13 bases between the germline ends. The CDR3 sequence is 12 residues long. Germline CDR1 reads MNHNY; CDR2 reads SVGAGI (reference sequence).

This clonotype was observed many times. The V gene is TRBV5-1, the J gene TRBJ2-7, with TRBD2 identical over 11 bases. V trimming: 5 bases; J trimming: 4 bases; junction bases outside the gene matches: 8. The germline V gene has CDR1 SGHRS and CDR2 YFSETQ. The CDR3 contains 15 residues. The CDR3 loop is CASSTTSGSLYEQYF. The CDR3 DNA reads as TGCGCCAGCAGTACCACTAGCGGGAGTCTTTACGAGCAGTACTTC.

This clonotype showed up many times. CDR3 DNA: TGTGCCAGCTGGGGAAACACTGAAGCTTTCTTT. Residues: CASWGNTEAFF. V is TRBV2 and J is TRBJ1-1, with D unresolved. V gave up 8 bases and J gave up 2 bases, with 6 bases separating them. Germline CDR1 SNHLY, CDR2 FYNNEI. The CDR3 consists of 11 residues.

There are many counts of this clonotype. The rearrangement joins TRBV28 to TRBJ2-7; D is uncertain. Germline V gene sequence: CDR1 MDHEN, CDR2 SYDVKM. Trimming pared 4 bases from V and 3 bases from J, leaving 16 bases between. The CDR3 extends over 15 amino acids. CDR3 region: CASSYPSGSVYEQYF. CDR3 DNA sequence: TGTGCCAGCAGTTATCCCTCCGGGTCTGTCTACGAGCAGTACTTC.

This chain links TRBV11-2 with TRBJ2-3, with unresolved D. This CDR3 spans 13 amino acids. Trimming pared 3 bases from V and 0 bases from J, leaving 4 bases between. The germline V gene has CDR1 SGHAT and CDR2 FQNNGV. The CDR3 nucleotides read TGTGCCAGCAGCTTTTCTAGCACAGATACGCAGTATTTT. Its protein is CASSFSSTDTQYF.

This clonotype has more than one count but fewer than ten. The rearrangement joins TRBV20-1 to TRBJ2-1, with D perhaps TRBD2 (6 bases). In germline, CDR1 is DFQATT, CDR2 SNEGSKA (reference sequence). Trimming pared 6 bases from V and 3 bases from J, leaving 27 bases between. The CDR3 has 18 residues. CDR3 region: CSAMLAIARPGDYNEQFF. DNA for the CDR3: TGCAGTGCCATGCTAGCGATTGCCAGACCCGGGGACTACAATGAGCAGTTCTTC.

Of note for this clonotype: One end of the junction does not line up with germline, which may come from a read error. The chain links TRBV27 to TRBJ1-2; TRBD1 might be the D (5 bases). Per the germline V gene, CDR1 is MNHEY and CDR2 is SMNVEV (reference sequence). The CDR3 contains 14 residues. In nucleotides, the CDR3 is TGTGCCAGCAAGCCAGGCAGGGACTACTATGGCTGCACCTTC. This gives the protein CASKPGRDYYGCTF.

The rearrangement joins TRBV14 to TRBJ1-5; D remains unclear. V gave up 1 base and J gave up 2 bases, with 12 bases separating them. CDR1 SGHDN and CDR2 FVKESK come from the germline V gene. The CDR3 sequence is 16 residues long. The CDR3 DNA reads TGTGCCAGCAGCCAAGGGGGAGCGAATGGCAATCAGCCCCAGCATTTT. Translated: CASSQGGANGNQPQHF.

V is TRBV5-1 and J is TRBJ2-1, with D tentatively TRBD2 (5 bases). This CDR3 has 14 residues. The ends were cut back, 0 bases at V and 4 bases at J, with 8 bases in the middle. Germline CDR1 reads SGHRS; CDR2 reads YFSETQ. This CDR3 is CASSLGRTYNEQFF. For the CDR3, the DNA is TGCGCCAGCAGCTTGGGCAGGACTTACAATGAGCAGTTCTTC.

This clonotype came up many times. This rearrangement joins TRBV12-3 or TRBV12-4 to TRBJ1-1; D is unresolved. V dropped 6 bases and J dropped 3 bases, with 8 bases sitting between them. This CDR3 has 12 residues. The CDR3 region is CASSSDYTEAFF. In DNA, the CDR3 is TGTGCCAGCAGCTCGGATTACACTGAAGCTTTCTTT.

This clonotype was picked up a small number of times. A junction boundary mismatches the germline segment, possibly from a read error. This rearrangement joins TRBV5-6 to TRBJ2-7; D is unclear. Germline V gives CDR1 SGHDT, CDR2 YYEEEE. This CDR3 spans 12 amino acids. The CDR3 loop reads CASSLVGIERYF. The CDR3 DNA follows: TGTGCCAGCAGCTTGGTCGGAATCGAGCGGTACTTC.

The CDR3 DNA reads TGTGCCAGCAGCCTCTTCGGGACTCGTTATGATAGCTCCTACAATGAGCAGTTCTTC. Translating it yields CASSLFGTRYDSSYNEQFF. V usage is TRBV7-3 and J usage is TRBJ2-1, with D tentatively TRBD2 (6 bases). Germline V gene sequence: CDR1 SGHTA, CDR2 FQGTGA. The CDR3 consists of 19 residues. V was clipped by 5 bases and J by 0 bases, with 23 bases between them.

This clonotype has a handful of counts. It is likely a read error, because the conserved phenylalanine at the end of the CDR3 is missing. This chain links TRBV6-6 with TRBJ2-1; tentatively, D is TRBD1 (6 bases). V was cut by 5 bases and J by 0 bases, with 14 bases left in between. From germline, CDR1 is MNHNY and CDR2 SVGAGI (reference sequence). The CDR3 length is 16 residues. The CDR3 DNA is TGTGCCAGCAGTCGCAGGGGACAAAGCTCCTACAATGAGCAGTTCCTC. This sequence encodes CASSRRGQSSYNEQFL.

The chain combines TRBV29-1 with TRBJ2-7; no clear D gene. The CDR3 is 15 amino acids. Trimming cost V 2 bases and J 3 bases, with 17 bases left between them. Germline V gene sequence: CDR1 SQVTM, CDR2 ANQGSEA. CDR3 in DNA: TGCAGCGTTGAATCCCCCAAGGGCAGGAGCTACGAGCAGTACTTC. Translation gives CSVESPKGRSYEQYF.

This clonotype was seen a handful of times. The chain links TRBV24-1 to TRBJ2-1; 10 nucleotides match TRBD2. In germline, CDR1 is KGHDR, CDR2 SFDVKD. The CDR3 is 16 amino acids. The V and J ends lost 2 bases and 3 bases, in that order; junction bases with no gene match: 3. The CDR3 nucleotides read TGTGCCACCAGTGATTCTAGCGGGAGTTTCTACAATGAGCAGTTCTTC. Amino acids: CATSDSSGSFYNEQFF.